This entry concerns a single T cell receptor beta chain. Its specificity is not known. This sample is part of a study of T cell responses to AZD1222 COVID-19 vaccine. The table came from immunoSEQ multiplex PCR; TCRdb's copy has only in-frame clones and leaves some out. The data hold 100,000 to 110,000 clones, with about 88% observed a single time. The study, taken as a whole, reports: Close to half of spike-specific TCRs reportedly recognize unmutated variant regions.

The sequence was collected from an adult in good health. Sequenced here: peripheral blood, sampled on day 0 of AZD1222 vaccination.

CDR3 coding DNA: TGTGCCAGCAGCTTAGGGAGGGCTAATGAGCAGTTCTTC. As protein: CASSLGRANEQFF. J is TRBJ2-1 and V is TRBV11-2; maybe TRBD2 (6 bases). Germline V gene lookup returns CDR1 SGHAT and CDR2 FQNNGV. Trimming took off 1 base at V and 7 bases at J, with 8 bases between the two ends. This CDR3 is 13 amino acids long.